These 8 T cell receptor beta chains share one sample of origin, sequenced in a study of blood T cell repertoires in COVID-19. The assay was immunoSEQ multiplex PCR, and TCRdb's table has in-frame clones only and misses some. The top ten clones hold roughly 11% of a sample with 150,000 to 200,000 clones, 70% to 90% of them seen once. The sample consisted of peripheral blood. Every receptor here comes from a human donor in a cohort sampled during active COVID-19.

In this sample, this clone turned up once. The chain recombines TRBV19 with TRBJ1-5; no reliable D call. V gave up 5 bases and J gave up 6 bases, with 14 bases separating them. The germline gives CDR1 LNHDA, CDR2 SQIVND (reference sequence). This CDR3 spans 14 amino acids. This chain's CDR3 is CASSSRAAGQPQHF. CDR3 DNA sequence: TGTGCCAGTAGTTCCCGAGCGGCGGGTCAGCCCCAGCATTTT.

This chain uses TRBV7-9 with TRBJ2-1; no definite D call. Germline CDR1 is SEHNR and CDR2 is FQNEAQ (reference sequence). V was trimmed by 9 bases and J by 3 bases, leaving 15 bases between them. CDR3 length: 14 residues. In nucleotides, the CDR3 is TGTGCCAGAACCCGACTTTCCAACTACAATGAGCAGTTCTTC. This sequence encodes CARTRLSNYNEQFF.

The chain links TRBV2 to TRBJ1-2; 7 bases line up with TRBD1. Trimming at V came to 2 bases and at J to 4 bases, leaving 7 bases not matched to a gene. Germline V gene lookup returns CDR1 SNHLY and CDR2 FYNNEI. CDR3 size: 15 residues. The CDR3: CASSETDRPLYGYTF. Written as DNA, the CDR3 is TGTGCCAGCAGTGAAACGGACAGGCCCCTCTATGGCTACACCTTC.

V and J are TRBV3-1 (or the pseudogene TRBV3-2) and TRBJ2-1; 8 bases map to TRBD1. The CDR3 runs 14 residues. Trimming removed 7 bases from V and 0 bases from J; junction bases left unmatched: 2. Germline CDR1 is LGHDT and CDR2 is YNNKEL (reference sequence). CDR3 loop: CASIGQGSYNEQFF. The CDR3 region has the DNA TGTGCCAGCATCGGACAGGGCTCCTACAATGAGCAGTTCTTC.

Written as DNA, the CDR3 is TGTGCCAGCAGCTTAGGTTCGACAGGGGGCACCGGGGAGCTGTTTTTT. Translation gives CASSLGSTGGTGELFF. The V and J genes are TRBV7-2 and TRBJ2-2; 9 bases align to TRBD1. The CDR3 length is 16 residues. Unmatched junction bases numbered 4, after V lost 1 base and J lost 4 bases. Per the germline V gene, CDR1 is SGHTA and CDR2 is FQGNSA.

This sequence joins TRBV2 and TRBJ1-4, with TRBD1 identical over 9 bases. Germline V gene lookup returns CDR1 SNHLY and CDR2 FYNNEI. CDR3 length equals 14 residues. Trimming at V came to 8 bases and at J to 5 bases, leaving 6 bases not matched to a gene. The CDR3, as DNA: TGTGCCAGCGTTGGGACAGGGAGGAATGAAAAACTGTTTTTT. It translates to CASVGTGRNEKLFF. The full variable domain, in which reference TRBV2 and TRBJ1-4 provide the parts outside the CDR3, is EPEVTQTPSHQVTQMGQEVILRCVPISNHLYFYWYRQILGQKVEFLVSFYNNEISEKSEIFDDQFSVERPDGSNFTLKIRSTKLEDSAMYFCASVGTGRNEKLFFGSGTQLSVL.

The chain recombines TRBV27 with TRBJ1-2; D not certain. The CDR3 length is 18 residues. The V end was cut by 4 bases, the J end by 5 bases, with 26 bases between. Germline CDR1 MNHEY, CDR2 SMNVEV (reference sequence). The CDR3 here is CASSSHFGERILNYGYTF. CDR3 in DNA: TGTGCCAGCAGTTCCCATTTTGGGGAGCGGATTTTGAATTATGGCTACACCTTC.

This chain connects TRBV28 to TRBJ1-2; 8 positions agree with TRBD1. This CDR3 has 14 residues. V was clipped by 0 bases and J by 6 bases; unmatched bases: 3. Germline values: CDR1 MDHEN, CDR2 SYDVKM. The CDR3 here is CASSLWGTGHGYTF. CDR3 bases: TGTGCCAGCAGTTTATGGGGGACAGGTCATGGCTACACCTTC.